Listed here is a single T cell receptor (beta chain). The antigen is unknown. TCRdb keeps only in-frame clones here, not all; method: immunoSEQ multiplex PCR. The sample lists 15,000 to 20,000 clones, more than 85% occurring once. V was pared by 6 bases and J by 1 base, with 9 bases between. This CDR3 is 13 amino acids long. Germline CDR1 reads MNHEY; CDR2 reads SVGAGI. This sample is drawn from a study of lymphopenia after photon versus proton radiotherapy. Study outcomes and limitations: Larger post-nadir TCR diversity loss correlated inversely with survival in deceased patients. Better survival with proton therapy was suggested as possible, not demonstrated. Under photons, naive T cells and diversity fell while effector/memory populations rose.

This clonotype was sampled from a woman aged 55-70 years with cholangiocarcinoma. Some clones in this sample may be carry-over from other donors' samples. Sequenced here: peripheral blood, sampled from a patient treated with proton-based radiotherapy. V is TRBV6-5 and J is TRBJ1-1; D is unresolved. CDR3 DNA sequence: TGTGCCAGCAGCCTTATCGGGAACACTGAAGCTTTCTTT. The encoded protein is CASSLIGNTEAFF.